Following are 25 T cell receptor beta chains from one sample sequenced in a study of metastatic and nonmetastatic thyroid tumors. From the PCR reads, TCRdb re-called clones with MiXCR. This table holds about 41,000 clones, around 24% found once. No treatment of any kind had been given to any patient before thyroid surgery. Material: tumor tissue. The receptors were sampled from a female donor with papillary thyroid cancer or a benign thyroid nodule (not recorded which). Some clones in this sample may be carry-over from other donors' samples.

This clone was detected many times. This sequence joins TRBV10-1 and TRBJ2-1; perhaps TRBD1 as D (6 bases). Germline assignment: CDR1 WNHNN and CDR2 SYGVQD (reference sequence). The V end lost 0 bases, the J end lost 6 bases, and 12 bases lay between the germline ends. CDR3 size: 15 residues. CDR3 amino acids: CASSESLGAINEQFF. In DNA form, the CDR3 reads TGCGCCAGCAGTGAGTCGCTGGGGGCGATCAATGAGCAGTTCTTC.

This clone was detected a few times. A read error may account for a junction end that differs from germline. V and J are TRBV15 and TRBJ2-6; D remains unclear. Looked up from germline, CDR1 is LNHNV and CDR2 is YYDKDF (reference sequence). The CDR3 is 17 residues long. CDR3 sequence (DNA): TGTGTCACCAGCAGAGAGACATGGAAGTCGGGGGCCAACGTCCTGACTTTC. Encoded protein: CVTSRETWKSGANVLTF.

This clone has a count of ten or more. As DNA, the CDR3 is TGTGCCAGTAGCGCCGTGGGGGCCAGGAATGAGCAGTTCTTC. As protein: CASSAVGARNEQFF. The chain couples TRBV19 to TRBJ2-1; TRBD1 might be the D (6 bases). CDR1 and CDR2 (germline): LNHDA, SQIVND (reference sequence). CDR3 length: 14 residues. With 6 bases removed from V and 7 bases from J, the gap between germline ends came to 16 bases.

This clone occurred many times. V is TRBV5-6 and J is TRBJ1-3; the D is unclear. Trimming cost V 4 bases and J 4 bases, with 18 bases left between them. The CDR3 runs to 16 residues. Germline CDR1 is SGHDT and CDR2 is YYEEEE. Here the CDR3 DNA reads TGTGCCAGCAGCCCCGGCCCGGGCCTGAGAGGAAACACCATATATTTT. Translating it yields CASSPGPGLRGNTIYF.

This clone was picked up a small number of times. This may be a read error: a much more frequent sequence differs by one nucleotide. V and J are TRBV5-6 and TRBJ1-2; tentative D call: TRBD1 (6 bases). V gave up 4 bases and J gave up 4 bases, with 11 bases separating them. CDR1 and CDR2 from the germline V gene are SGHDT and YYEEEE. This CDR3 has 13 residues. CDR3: CASSRDIFYGYTF. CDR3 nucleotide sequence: TGTGCCAGCAGCCGGGACATTTTCTATGGCTACACCTTC.

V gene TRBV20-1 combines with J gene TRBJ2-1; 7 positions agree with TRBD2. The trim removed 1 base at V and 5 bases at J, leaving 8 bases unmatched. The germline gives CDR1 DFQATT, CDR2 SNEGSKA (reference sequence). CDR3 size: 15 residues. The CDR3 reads CSARGSGGFNNEQFF. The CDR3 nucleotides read TGCAGTGCTAGAGGGTCGGGGGGTTTTAACAATGAGCAGTTCTTC.

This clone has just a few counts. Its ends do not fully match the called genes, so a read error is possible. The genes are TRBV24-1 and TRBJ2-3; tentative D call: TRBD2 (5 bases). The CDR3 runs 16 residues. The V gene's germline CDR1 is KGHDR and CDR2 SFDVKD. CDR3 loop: CATSEALAASKDTQYF. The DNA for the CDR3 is TGTGCCACCAGTGAGGCCCTCGCGGCTAGCAAAGATACGCAGTATTTT.

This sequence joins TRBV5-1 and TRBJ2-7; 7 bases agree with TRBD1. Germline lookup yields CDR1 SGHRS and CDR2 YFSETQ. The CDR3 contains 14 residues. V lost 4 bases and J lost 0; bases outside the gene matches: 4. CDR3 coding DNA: TGCGCCAGCAGCCGACAGGGCACCTCCTACGAGCAGTACTTC. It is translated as CASSRQGTSYEQYF.

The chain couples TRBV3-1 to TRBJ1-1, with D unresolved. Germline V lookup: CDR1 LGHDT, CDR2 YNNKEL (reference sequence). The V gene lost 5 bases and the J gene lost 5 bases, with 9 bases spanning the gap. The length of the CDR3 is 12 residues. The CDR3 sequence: CASSKWDTEAFF. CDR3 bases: TGTGCCAGCAGCAAATGGGATACTGAAGCTTTCTTT.

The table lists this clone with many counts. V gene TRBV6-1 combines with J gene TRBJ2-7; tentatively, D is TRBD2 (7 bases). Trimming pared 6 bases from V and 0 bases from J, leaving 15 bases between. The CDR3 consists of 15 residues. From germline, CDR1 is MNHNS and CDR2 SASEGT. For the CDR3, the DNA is TGTGCCAGCAGCCCTAGGGGGGGGAGCTCCTACGAGCAGTACTTC. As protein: CASSPRGGSSYEQYF.

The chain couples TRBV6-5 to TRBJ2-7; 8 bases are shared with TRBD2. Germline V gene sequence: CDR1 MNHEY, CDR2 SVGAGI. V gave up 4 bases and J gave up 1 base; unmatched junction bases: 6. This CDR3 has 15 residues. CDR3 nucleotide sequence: TGTGCCAGCAGTTCTCTAGCGGGCCGATCCTACGAGCAGTACTTC. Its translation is CASSSLAGRSYEQYF.

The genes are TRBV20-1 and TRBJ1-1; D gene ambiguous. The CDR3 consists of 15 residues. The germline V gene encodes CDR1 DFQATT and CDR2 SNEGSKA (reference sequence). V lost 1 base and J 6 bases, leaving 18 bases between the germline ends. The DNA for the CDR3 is TGCAGTGCTAGAGTTTTTTACAACGAGGATGCTGAAGCTTTCTTT. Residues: CSARVFYNEDAEAFF.

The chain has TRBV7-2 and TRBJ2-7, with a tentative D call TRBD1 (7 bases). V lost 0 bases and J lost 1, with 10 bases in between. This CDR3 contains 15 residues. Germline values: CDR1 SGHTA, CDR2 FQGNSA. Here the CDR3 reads CASSLATGTSYEQYF. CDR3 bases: TGTGCCAGCAGCTTAGCGACAGGGACTTCCTACGAGCAGTACTTC.

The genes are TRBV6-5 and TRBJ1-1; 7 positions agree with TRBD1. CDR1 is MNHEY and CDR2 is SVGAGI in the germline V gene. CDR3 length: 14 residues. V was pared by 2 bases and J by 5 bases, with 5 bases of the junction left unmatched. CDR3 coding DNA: TGTGCCAGCAGTTACACGGGACAGAGGACTGAAGCTTTCTTT. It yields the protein CASSYTGQRTEAFF.

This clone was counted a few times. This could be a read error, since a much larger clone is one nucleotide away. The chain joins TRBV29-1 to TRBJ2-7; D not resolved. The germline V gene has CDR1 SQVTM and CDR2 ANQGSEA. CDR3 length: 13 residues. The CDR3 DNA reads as TGCAGCGTTGGTTTGGACGGACGTTACGATCAGTACTTC. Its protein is CSVGLDGRYDQYF.

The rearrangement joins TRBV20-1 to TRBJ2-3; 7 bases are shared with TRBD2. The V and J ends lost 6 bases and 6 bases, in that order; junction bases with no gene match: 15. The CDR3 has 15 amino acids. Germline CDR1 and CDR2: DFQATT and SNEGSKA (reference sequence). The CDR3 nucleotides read TGCAGTGCCATAGACGGGGGGAGGGCATGGGATACGCAGTATTTT. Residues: CSAIDGGRAWDTQYF.

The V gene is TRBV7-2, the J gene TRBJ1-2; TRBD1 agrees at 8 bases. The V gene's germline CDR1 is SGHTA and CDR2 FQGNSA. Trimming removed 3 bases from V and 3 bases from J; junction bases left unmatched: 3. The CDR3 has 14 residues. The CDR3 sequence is CASSFGTGYYGYTF. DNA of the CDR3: TGTGCCAGCAGCTTTGGGACAGGCTACTATGGCTACACCTTC.

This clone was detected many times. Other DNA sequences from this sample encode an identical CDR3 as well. The CDR3 reads CASSLQQDTQYF. The CDR3 region has the DNA TGTGCCAGCAGCTTACAACAGGATACGCAGTATTTT. The genes are TRBV5-4 and TRBJ2-3; unclear D gene. From germline, CDR1 is SGHNT and CDR2 YYREEE (reference sequence). The CDR3 loop spans 12 amino acids. Trimming shortened V by 2 bases and J by 6 bases, and 7 bases separated the two germline ends. Looking up the rest from reference TRBV5-4 and TRBJ2-3 gives the full variable domain: ETGVTQSPTHLIKTRGQQVTLRCSSQSGHNTVSWYQQALGQGPQFIFQYYREEENGRGNFPPRFSGLQFPNYSSELNVNALELDDSALYLCASSLQQDTQYFGPGTRLTVL.

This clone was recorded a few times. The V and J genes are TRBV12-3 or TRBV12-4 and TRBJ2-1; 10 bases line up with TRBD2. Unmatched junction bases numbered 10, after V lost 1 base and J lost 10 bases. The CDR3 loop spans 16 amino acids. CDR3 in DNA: TGTGCCAGCAGTTTAGTACGTCTAGCGGGAGTCGGGGAGCAGTTCTTC. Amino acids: CASSLVRLAGVGEQFF.

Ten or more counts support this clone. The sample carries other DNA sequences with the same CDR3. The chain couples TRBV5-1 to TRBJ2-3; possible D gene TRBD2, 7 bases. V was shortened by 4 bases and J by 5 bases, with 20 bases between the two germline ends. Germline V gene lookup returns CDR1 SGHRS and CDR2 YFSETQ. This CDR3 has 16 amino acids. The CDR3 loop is CASSQLEGGAKDTQYF. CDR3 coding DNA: TGCGCCAGCAGCCAACTGGAGGGGGGGGCGAAAGATACGCAGTATTTT. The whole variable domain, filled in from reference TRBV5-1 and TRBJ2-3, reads KAGVTQTPRYLIKTRGQQVTLSCSPISGHRSVSWYQQTPGQGLQFLFEYFSETQRNKGNFPGRFSGRQFSNSRSEMNVSTLELGDSALYLCASSQLEGGAKDTQYFGPGTRLTVL.

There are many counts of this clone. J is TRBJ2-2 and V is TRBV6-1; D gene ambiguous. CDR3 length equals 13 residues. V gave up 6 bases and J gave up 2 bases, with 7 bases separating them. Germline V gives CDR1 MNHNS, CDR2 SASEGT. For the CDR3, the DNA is TGTGCCAGCAGCGAGATAAACACCGGGGAGCTGTTTTTT. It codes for CASSEINTGELFF.

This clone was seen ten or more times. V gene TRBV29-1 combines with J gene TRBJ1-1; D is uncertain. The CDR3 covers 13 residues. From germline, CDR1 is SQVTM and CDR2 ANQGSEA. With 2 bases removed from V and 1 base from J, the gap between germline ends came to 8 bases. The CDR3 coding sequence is TGCAGCGTTGAACCCGACGGGAACACTGAAGCTTTCTTT. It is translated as CSVEPDGNTEAFF.

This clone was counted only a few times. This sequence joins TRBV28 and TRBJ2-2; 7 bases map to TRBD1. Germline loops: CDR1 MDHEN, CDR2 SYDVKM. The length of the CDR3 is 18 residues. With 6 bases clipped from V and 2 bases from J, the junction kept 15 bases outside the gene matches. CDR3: CASRSPGTVLINTGELFF. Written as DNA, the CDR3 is TGTGCCAGCAGATCCCCCGGGACAGTCCTAATCAACACCGGGGAGCTGTTTTTT.

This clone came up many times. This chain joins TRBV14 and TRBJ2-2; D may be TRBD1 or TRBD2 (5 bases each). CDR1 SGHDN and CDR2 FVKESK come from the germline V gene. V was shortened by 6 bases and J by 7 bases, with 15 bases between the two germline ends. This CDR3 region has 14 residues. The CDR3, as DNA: TGTGCCAGCAGTCCGGGACCCCTAGACGGGGAGCTGTTTTTT. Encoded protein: CASSPGPLDGELFF.

The CDR3 region has the DNA TGTGCCAGCAGTGAAGCGCTTCCAGGCCGGCATACTGAAGCTTTCTTT. Translation gives CASSEALPGRHTEAFF. The rearrangement links TRBV6-1 to TRBJ1-1, with D unresolved. The CDR3 runs to 16 residues. Trimming cost V 0 bases and J 5 bases, with 16 bases left between them. In germline, CDR1 is MNHNS, CDR2 SASEGT.